The 8 T cell receptor beta chains below were found in one sample sequenced in a study of blood T cell repertoires in COVID-19. TCRdb's copy holds only in-frame clones and misses some; the assay was immunoSEQ multiplex PCR. Among 40,000 to 60,000 clones listed, around 87% were seen once. Sequencing used peripheral blood. The receptors originated from a woman aged 80 or older with COVID-19, enrolled during active disease.

This clone turned up a few times. V gene TRBV3-1 (or the pseudogene TRBV3-2) combines with J gene TRBJ1-5, with D perhaps TRBD1 (5 bases). The V and J ends lost 1 base and 11 bases respectively, with 15 bases between them. Germline CDR1 LGHDT, CDR2 YNNKEL (reference sequence). CDR3 length equals 14 residues. The chain's CDR3 is CASSQGRVTRSQHF. DNA of the CDR3: TGTGCCAGCAGCCAAGGCAGGGTGACCAGGTCCCAGCATTTT.

This sequence joins TRBV18 and TRBJ1-2, with a possible D match to TRBD1 (5 bases). Germline V gene lookup returns CDR1 KGHSH and CDR2 LQKENI. This CDR3 has 13 amino acids. V shed 2 bases and J shed 4 bases, with 8 bases lying between them. This chain's CDR3 is CASSPDSRYGYTF. For the CDR3, the DNA is TGTGCCAGCTCACCAGACAGCCGCTATGGCTACACCTTC.

The chain links TRBV5-5 to TRBJ1-1, with 7 bases identical to TRBD1. The V segment lost 1 base and the J segment 5 bases; nucleotides outside the gene matches: 5. The CDR3 consists of 14 residues. The germline V gene encodes CDR1 SGHKS and CDR2 YYEKEE (reference sequence). The CDR3 region is CASSLMSGGTEAFF. DNA for the CDR3: TGTGCCAGCAGCTTGATGTCAGGGGGAACTGAAGCTTTCTTT.

V is TRBV12-3 or TRBV12-4 and J is TRBJ1-1; D not resolved. V was cut by 2 bases and J by 6 bases, with 10 bases left in between. This CDR3 has 13 residues. The CDR3 DNA sequence: TGTGCCAGCAGTTTACAGGAGGTCGCTGAAGCTTTCTTT. Its translation: CASSLQEVAEAFF.

The CDR3: CASSLTGGGAGHNEQFF. The CDR3 DNA follows: TGTGCCAGCAGCTTAACCGGAGGGGGCGCGGGGCACAATGAGCAGTTCTTC. The chain joins TRBV7-3 to TRBJ2-1; D is perhaps TRBD1 (7 bases). V dropped 0 bases and J dropped 5 bases, with 17 bases sitting between them. The germline gives CDR1 SGHTA, CDR2 FQGTGA. CDR3 size: 17 residues. The full variable domain, rest sourced from reference TRBV7-3 and TRBJ2-1, is GAGVSQTPSNKVTEKGKYVELRCDPISGHTALYWYRQSLGQGPEFLIYFQGTGAADDSGLPNDRFFAVRPEGSVSTLKIQRTERGDSAVYLCASSLTGGGAGHNEQFFGPGTRLTVL.

The CDR3 loop reads CASSFWLDYGYTF. CDR3 in DNA: TGTGCCAGCAGTTTTTGGTTAGACTATGGCTACACCTTC. The J gene is TRBJ1-2, the V gene TRBV27; D uncertain. Germline-derived CDR1 and CDR2 are MNHEY and SMNVEV (reference sequence). CDR3 size: 13 residues. V was cut by 3 bases and J by 3 bases, with 8 bases left in between.

CDR3 amino acids: CASSQGLAGGTETQYF. The CDR3 DNA reads as TGTGCCAGCAGCCAGGGACTAGCGGGGGGTACAGAGACCCAGTACTTC. The chain joins TRBV7-2 to TRBJ2-5; TRBD2 agrees at 15 bases. In germline, CDR1 is SGHTA, CDR2 FQGNSA. This CDR3 is 16 amino acids long. Germline trimming cut 5 bases from V and 4 bases from J; bases unmatched to any gene: 5.

The chain couples TRBV7-2 to TRBJ1-6, with a possible D match to TRBD1 (5 bases). The V end lost 6 bases, the J end lost 7 bases, and 10 bases lay between the germline ends. CDR1 is SGHTA and CDR2 is FQGNSA in the germline V gene. The CDR3 consists of 13 residues. CDR3 region: CASRRQPNSPLHF. CDR3 DNA: TGTGCCAGCAGGCGACAGCCGAATTCACCCCTCCACTTT. Drawing the rest from reference TRBV7-2 and TRBJ1-6, the complete variable domain is GAGVSQSPSNKVTEKGKDVELRCDPISGHTALYWYRQSLGQGLEFLIYFQGNSAPDKSGLPSDRFSAERTGGSVSTLTIQRTQQEDSAVYLCASRRQPNSPLHFGNGTRLTVT.